This T cell receptor beta chain was recorded in a study of breast tumors, draining lymph nodes, adjacent tissues. The table lists this clonotype with many counts. The antigen is undetermined. Axillary draining lymph nodes of breast cancer patients supplied the node samples. The J segment lost 2 bases and the V segment lost 1 base, leaving 4 bases of the junction unmatched. This CDR3 is built from 15 residues. Per germline, CDR1 SGHTA and CDR2 FQGNSA. In TCRdb, the multiplex PCR reads were re-called with MiXCR into one record per CDR3 protein. The sample yields about 200,000 distinct CDR3 sequences, around 34% seen once. Study results and limitations: Tumor TCR diversity was below lymph nodes but above nontumor tissue. Data only fit, rather than demonstrated, lymph node origin of most tumor T cells. The data were judged consistent with most tumor T cells coming from lymph node and expanding in tumor. Tumor and nontumor repertoires were significantly more similar in luminal-like than in basal-like breast cancer.

The clonotype comes from a female donor with breast cancer. Some clones in this sample may be carry-over from other donors' samples. The rearrangement uses TRBV7-2 and TRBJ2-7; TRBD2 aligns across 8 bases. Sequenced sample: axillary lymph node tissue. This CDR3 is CASSLEPAGAYEQYF. As DNA, the CDR3 is TGTGCCAGCAGCTTAGAGCCAGCGGGAGCCTACGAGCAGTACTTC.